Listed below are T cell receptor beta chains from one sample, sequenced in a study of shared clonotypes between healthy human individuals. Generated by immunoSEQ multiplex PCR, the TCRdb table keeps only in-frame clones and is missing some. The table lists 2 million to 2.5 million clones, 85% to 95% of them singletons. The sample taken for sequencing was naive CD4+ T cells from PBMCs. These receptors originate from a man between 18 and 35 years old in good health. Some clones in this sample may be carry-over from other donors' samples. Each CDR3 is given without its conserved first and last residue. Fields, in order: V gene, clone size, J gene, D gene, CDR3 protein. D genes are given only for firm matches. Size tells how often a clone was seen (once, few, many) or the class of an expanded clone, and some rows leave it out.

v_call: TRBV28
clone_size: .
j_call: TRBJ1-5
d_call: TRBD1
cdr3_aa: ASSLRGPQPQH

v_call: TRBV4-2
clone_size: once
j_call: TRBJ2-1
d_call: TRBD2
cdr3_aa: ASSQDRLGLAGGPHLYKNEQF

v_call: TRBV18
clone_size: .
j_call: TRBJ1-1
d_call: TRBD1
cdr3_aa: ASSNTGGIITEAF

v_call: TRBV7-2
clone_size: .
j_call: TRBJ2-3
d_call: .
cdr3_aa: ASSLVFGRYTDTQY

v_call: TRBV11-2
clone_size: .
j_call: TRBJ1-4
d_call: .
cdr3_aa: ASSRSGNEKLF

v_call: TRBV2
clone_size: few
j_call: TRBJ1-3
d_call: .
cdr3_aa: ASRGFGNTIY

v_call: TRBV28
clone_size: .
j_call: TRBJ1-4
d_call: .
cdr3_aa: ASSSRLGSKTTNEKLF

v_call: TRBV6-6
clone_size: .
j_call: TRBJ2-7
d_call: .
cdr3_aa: ASREDSFSYEQY

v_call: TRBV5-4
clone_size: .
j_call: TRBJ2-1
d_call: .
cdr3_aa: ASSSSSYNEQF

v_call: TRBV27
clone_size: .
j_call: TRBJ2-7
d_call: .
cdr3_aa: ASSHPPAGEQY

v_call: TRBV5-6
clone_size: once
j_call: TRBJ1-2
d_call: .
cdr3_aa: ASSTDRNLNYGYT

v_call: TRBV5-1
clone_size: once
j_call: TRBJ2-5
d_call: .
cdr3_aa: ASSLGSGEETQY

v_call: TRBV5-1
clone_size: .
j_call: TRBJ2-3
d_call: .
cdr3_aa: ASSFDAGSDTQY

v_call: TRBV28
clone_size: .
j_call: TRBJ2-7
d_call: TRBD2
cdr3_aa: ASSRTGLASSYEQY

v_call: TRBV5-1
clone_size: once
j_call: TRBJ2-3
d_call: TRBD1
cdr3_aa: ASSLTQGRADTQY

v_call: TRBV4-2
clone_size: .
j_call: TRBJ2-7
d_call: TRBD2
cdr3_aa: ASSQTMGLAGVEQY

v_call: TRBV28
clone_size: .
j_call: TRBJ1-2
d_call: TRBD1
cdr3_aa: ASRSPGTGGGYGYT

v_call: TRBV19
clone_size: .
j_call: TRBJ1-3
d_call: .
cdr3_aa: ASSHRESSGNTIY

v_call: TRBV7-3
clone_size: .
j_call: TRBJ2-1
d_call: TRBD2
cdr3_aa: ASSLMREAPAFGEQF

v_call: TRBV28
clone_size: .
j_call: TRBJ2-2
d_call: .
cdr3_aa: ATVNSNTGELF

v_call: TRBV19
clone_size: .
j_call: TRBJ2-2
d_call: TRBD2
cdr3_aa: ASNAGGNTGELF

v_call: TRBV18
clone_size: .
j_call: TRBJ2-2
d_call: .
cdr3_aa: ASSLQTERELF

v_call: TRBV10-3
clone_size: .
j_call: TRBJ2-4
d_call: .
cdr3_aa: AISENGAEGFQY

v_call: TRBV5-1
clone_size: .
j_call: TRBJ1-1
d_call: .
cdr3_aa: ASSLLVMGNTEAF

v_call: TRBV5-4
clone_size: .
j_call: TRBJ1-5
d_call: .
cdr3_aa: ASSLNSNQPQH

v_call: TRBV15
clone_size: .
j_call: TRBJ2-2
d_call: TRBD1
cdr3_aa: ATSPRQGFAGELF

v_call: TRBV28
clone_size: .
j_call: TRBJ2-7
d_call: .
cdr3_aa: ASSLGQGVYEQY

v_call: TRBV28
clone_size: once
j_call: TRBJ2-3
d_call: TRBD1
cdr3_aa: ASSSGTAGRTDTQY

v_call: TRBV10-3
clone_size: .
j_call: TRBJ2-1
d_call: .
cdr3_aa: AIEQDGDEQF

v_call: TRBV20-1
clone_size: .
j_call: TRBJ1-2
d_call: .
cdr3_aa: SASRVGVDT

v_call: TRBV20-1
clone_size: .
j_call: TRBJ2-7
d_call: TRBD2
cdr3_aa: SVRGGYEQY

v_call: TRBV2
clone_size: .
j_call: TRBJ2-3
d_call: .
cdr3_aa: ASISTSSTDTQY

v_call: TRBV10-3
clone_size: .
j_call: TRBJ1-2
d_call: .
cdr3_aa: AISEEGGLGYT

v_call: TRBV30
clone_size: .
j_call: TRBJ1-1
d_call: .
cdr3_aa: AWSPRLIGNTEAF